Shown below are 23 T cell receptor beta chains from a single sample sequenced in a study of T cells in Graves' hyperthyroidism and ophthalmopathy. There were TCR beta CDR3 regions amplified from RNA transcripts. HTBI primers drove first-round RT-PCR of the TCR CDR3. In TCRdb, the multiplex PCR reads were re-called with MiXCR into one record per CDR3 protein. The sample carries 340,000 or so distinct CDR3 sequences, about 20% recorded once. Sequenced material: blood. The source is a woman aged 45-59 years with Graves' hyperthyroidism.

The sample holds many counts of this clonotype. The chain uses TRBV27 and TRBJ2-3; D is unclear. V was trimmed by 5 bases and J by 2 bases, leaving 14 bases between them. Germline CDR1 and CDR2: MNHEY and SMNVEV (reference sequence). This CDR3 is 15 amino acids long. For the CDR3, the DNA is TGTGCCAGCAGTCCAACCCCCACGATCACAGATACGCAGTATTTT. Amino acids: CASSPTPTITDTQYF.

The gene calls are TRBV6-1 and TRBJ2-1; 10 bases are shared with TRBD1. The CDR3 totals 16 residues. The germline V gene encodes CDR1 MNHNS and CDR2 SASEGT. The J segment lost 5 bases and the V segment lost 5 bases, leaving 9 bases of the junction unmatched. The CDR3 nucleotides read TGTGCCAGCAGTCAGTTTCCCGGGACAGGGGACAATGAGCAGTTCTTC. This gives the protein CASSQFPGTGDNEQFF.

This clonotype was found many times. This chain links TRBV2 with TRBJ2-7; 9 positions match TRBD2. With V trimmed by 1 base and J by 4 bases, 8 bases remained unmatched. Germline V gene lookup returns CDR1 SNHLY and CDR2 FYNNEI. The CDR3 has 16 amino acids. The CDR3 here is CASSEVGTSLNYEQYF. In nucleotides, the CDR3 is TGTGCCAGCAGTGAAGTAGGGACTAGCCTCAATTACGAGCAGTACTTC. Using reference TRBV2 and TRBJ2-7 for the parts outside the CDR3, the full variable domain is EPEVTQTPSHQVTQMGQEVILRCVPISNHLYFYWYRQILGQKVEFLVSFYNNEISEKSEIFDDQFSVERPDGSNFTLKIRSTKLEDSAMYFCASSEVGTSLNYEQYFGPGTRLTVT.

Only a few counts were recorded for this clonotype. The chain recombines TRBV2 with TRBJ1-6; no clear D. This CDR3 contains 13 residues. Trimming pared 6 bases from V and 7 bases from J, leaving 10 bases between. The germline gives CDR1 SNHLY, CDR2 FYNNEI. The DNA of the CDR3 is TGTGCCAGCAGAATTGAAGGGAATTCACCCCTCCACTTT. Protein sequence: CASRIEGNSPLHF.

At least ten counts were recorded for this clonotype. The V call is TRBV11-2, the J call TRBJ2-7, with 8 bases lining up with TRBD1. After removal of 5 bases from V and 2 bases from J, the junction contained 8 bases not matched to a gene. The CDR3 runs to 15 residues. The germline gives CDR1 SGHAT, CDR2 FQNNGV. The CDR3 is CASSPGQGSPYEQYF. CDR3 nucleotides: TGTGCCAGCAGCCCTGGACAGGGATCCCCCTACGAGCAGTACTTC.

This clonotype has ten or more counts. This chain links TRBV20-1 with TRBJ2-1; 8 bases fit TRBD1. With V trimmed by 2 bases and J by 8 bases, 11 bases remained unmatched. The CDR3 loop spans 15 amino acids. Germline V gives CDR1 DFQATT, CDR2 SNEGSKA (reference sequence). CDR3: CSARSPWTGKYEQFF. CDR3 in DNA: TGCAGTGCTAGATCCCCTTGGACAGGGAAGTATGAGCAGTTCTTC.

At least ten counts were recorded for this clonotype. V usage is TRBV6-5 and J usage is TRBJ2-7; 9 nucleotides agree with TRBD1. From germline, CDR1 is MNHEY and CDR2 SVGAGI. The length of the CDR3 is 16 residues. J lost 5 bases, V lost 0 bases, and 8 bases had no gene match. The CDR3 sequence: CASSYSSDRGHNEQYF. CDR3 coding DNA: TGTGCCAGCAGTTACTCCTCGGACAGGGGACACAACGAGCAGTACTTC.

This clonotype was seen just once. No conserved phenylalanine or tryptophan is present at the end of the CDR3, so a read error is the likely explanation. The chain is built from TRBV4-2 and TRBJ2-5; TRBD2 aligns across 11 bases. The germline V gene has CDR1 LGHNA and CDR2 YNFKEQ. The CDR3 has 17 amino acids. J gave up 9 bases and V 0 bases, and 12 bases lay outside the gene matches. The CDR3 DNA follows: TGTGCCAGCAGCCAAGAAGGGACTAGCGGATCGATGGGCGCCCAGTACCTC. Its translation is CASSQEGTSGSMGAQYL.

The V gene is TRBV7-9, the J gene TRBJ1-1, with D hard to call. V lost 5 bases, J lost 4 bases, and 14 bases lay in between. This CDR3 is 14 amino acids long. Germline V gene lookup returns CDR1 SEHNR and CDR2 FQNEAQ (reference sequence). The CDR3 sequence is CASSPALESTEAFF. CDR3 in DNA: TGTGCCAGCAGCCCCGCCCTGGAGAGCACTGAAGCTTTCTTT.

This clonotype has a single count. The chain combines TRBV27 with TRBJ2-1; TRBD2 agrees at 15 bases. Losses at the gene ends were 5 bases for V and 6 bases for J; bases not matched to a gene: 8. Per the germline V gene, CDR1 is MNHEY and CDR2 is SMNVEV (reference sequence). The CDR3 runs to 17 residues. The CDR3 coding sequence is TGTGCCAGCAGTCCAGGGAGGACTAGCGGGAGGGGCAATGAGCAGTTCTTC. Translation gives CASSPGRTSGRGNEQFF.

There are many counts of this clonotype. This chain joins TRBV28 and TRBJ2-3; 10 nucleotides align to TRBD1. V shed 6 bases and J 3 bases; nucleotides not matched to a gene: 6. Per germline, CDR1 MDHEN and CDR2 SYDVKM. The CDR3 has 15 amino acids. CDR3 amino acids: CASSPVGQGTDTQYF. In DNA form, the CDR3 reads TGTGCCAGCAGCCCGGTGGGACAGGGGACAGATACGCAGTATTTT.

Only a few counts were recorded for this clonotype. The chain is built from TRBV18 and TRBJ2-7; D gene uncertain. V was pared by 3 bases and J by 0 bases, with 3 bases between. This CDR3 is built from 12 residues. Looked up from germline, CDR1 is KGHSH and CDR2 is LQKENI. The CDR3 DNA reads TGTGCCAGCTCACCCGGCTCCTACGAGCAGTACGTC. Amino acid sequence: CASSPGSYEQYV.

The sample holds many counts of this clonotype. This rearrangement joins TRBV3-1 to TRBJ1-2; 8 bases line up with TRBD1. J lost 1 base, V lost 4 bases, and 8 bases had no gene match. Germline loops: CDR1 LGHDT, CDR2 YNNKEL (reference sequence). The CDR3 runs 16 residues. Written as DNA, the CDR3 is TGTGCCAGCAGCCTAAAGGGACAGGCCATTAACTATGGCTACACCTTC. Residues: CASSLKGQAINYGYTF. The whole variable domain, filled in from reference TRBV3-1 and TRBJ1-2, reads DTAVSQTPKYLVTQMGNDKSIKCEQNLGHDTMYWYKQDSKKFLKIMFSYNNKELIINETVPNRFSPKSPDKAHLNLHINSLELGDSAVYFCASSLKGQAINYGYTFGSGTRLTVV.

The J gene is TRBJ2-1, the V gene TRBV20-1; 9 positions agree with TRBD2. Germline CDR1 and CDR2: DFQATT and SNEGSKA (reference sequence). The CDR3 is made up of 13 amino acids. V dropped 7 bases and J dropped 2; count of bases not matched to a gene: 3. The CDR3 loop reads CSGASGTYNEQFF. The CDR3, as DNA: TGCAGTGGGGCTAGCGGGACCTACAATGAGCAGTTCTTC.

This clonotype turned up a few times. V is TRBV12-3 or TRBV12-4 and J is TRBJ2-3, with D possibly matching TRBD2 (6 bases). Trimming pared 6 bases from V and 6 bases from J, leaving 10 bases between. The CDR3 contains 12 residues. CDR3 residues: CASSYGRDTQYF. The CDR3 DNA sequence: TGTGCCAGCAGCTATGGGAGGGATACGCAGTATTTT.

The rearrangement uses TRBV20-1 and TRBJ1-2; D possibly corresponds to TRBD1 (5 bases). CDR3 length equals 13 residues. Trimming stripped 2 bases from V and 3 bases from J, with 10 bases between. The germline V gene has CDR1 DFQATT and CDR2 SNEGSKA (reference sequence). CDR3 residues: CSARSTEHYGYTF. The CDR3 region has the DNA TGCAGTGCTAGATCGACAGAGCACTATGGCTACACCTTC.

There are a few counts of this clonotype. The J gene is TRBJ2-1, the V gene TRBV18; TRBD1 matches 7 bases. Germline trimming cut 4 bases from V and 10 bases from J; bases unmatched to any gene: 13. The CDR3 is 15 residues long. Germline CDR1 KGHSH, CDR2 LQKENI. The CDR3 bases are TGTGCCAGCTCACATGACAGGGACGAGCTACTCGAGCAGTTCTTC. Amino acids: CASSHDRDELLEQFF.

The table lists this clonotype with many counts. CDR3 nucleotide sequence: TGTGCCATCAGTGAAAAGACAGGGGAGAACACTGAAGCTTTCTTT. This gives the protein CAISEKTGENTEAFF. This chain links TRBV10-3 with TRBJ1-1, with 8 positions matching TRBD1. The CDR3 consists of 15 residues. CDR1 is ENHRY and CDR2 is SYGVKD in the germline V gene. The V and J ends lost 3 bases and 1 base, in that order; junction bases with no gene match: 4.

As regards this clonotype: At one boundary the junction diverges from the germline segment, which might be a read error. The chain uses TRBV7-2 and TRBJ1-4; D perhaps matches TRBD1 (6 bases). CDR1 is SGHTA and CDR2 is FQGNSA in the germline V gene. The CDR3 has 14 amino acids. CDR3 nucleotides: TGTGCCAGCAGGAAGGACAGAATTAATGACAAACTGTTTTTT. Its translation: CASRKDRINDKLFF.

This clonotype occurred many times. This rearrangement joins TRBV6-6 to TRBJ1-1; D unresolved. Germline CDR1 MNHNY, CDR2 SVGAGI (reference sequence). Trimming took 2 bases from V and 6 from J, leaving 4 bases between them. The CDR3 sequence is 11 residues long. DNA of the CDR3: TGTGCCAGCAGTTACACGGCTGAAGCTTTCTTT. It yields the protein CASSYTAEAFF.

This clonotype was counted ten times or more. CDR3 coding DNA: TGTGCCAGCAGTTTACTTTATTGGTCGTCTAGCGGACAATACACAGATACGCAGTATTTT. As protein: CASSLLYWSSSGQYTDTQYF. The rearrangement uses TRBV12-3 or TRBV12-4 and TRBJ2-3, with 7 bases identical to TRBD2. The CDR3 length is 20 residues. V lost 2 bases, J lost 2 bases, and 19 bases stayed unmatched.

This clonotype was detected ten times or more. V and J are TRBV28 and TRBJ2-3, with D uncertain. This CDR3 region has 11 residues. Between the trimmed V and J ends, which lost 3 bases and 6 bases, there was a span of 4 bases. From germline, CDR1 is MDHEN and CDR2 SYDVKM. CDR3: CASSFRDTQYF. Written as DNA, the CDR3 is TGTGCCAGCAGTTTTCGGGATACGCAGTATTTT.

The CDR3 reads CASSLGEGGAYNEQFF. The CDR3 coding sequence is TGCGCCAGCAGCTTGGGGGAAGGGGGCGCCTACAATGAGCAGTTCTTC. The chain couples TRBV5-1 to TRBJ2-1; 7 bases are a match to TRBD1. The CDR3 is made up of 16 amino acids. V lost 0 bases, J lost 2 bases, and 5 bases stayed unmatched. The germline V gene has CDR1 SGHRS and CDR2 YFSETQ.